This TCR beta chain comes out of a study of response to subunit inactivated influenza vaccine. The CDR3 extends over 15 amino acids. Germline CDR1 and CDR2: MNHNS and SASEGT. Unmatched junction bases numbered 9, after V lost 4 bases and J lost 8 bases. TCRdb reprocessed the RT-PCR reads via MiXCR and lists one record per CDR3 protein. In the table there are around 600,000 distinct CDR3 sequences, about 11% of which are singletons. In its sample, this clonotype was seen a few times. A further study also used this sample, focusing on T cells expressing NK-cell markers. From that second work: Synthesis of TCR beta cDNA relied on 5'RACE template switching carrying UMIs.

The sequence derives from a middle-aged man who received an inactivated influenza vaccine. Specimen: PBMCs from blood, collected on the day of vaccination. V gene TRBV6-1 combines with J gene TRBJ2-1; TRBD1 aligns across 9 bases. The CDR3 protein is CASSAPGTGSYEQFF. CDR3 DNA: TGTGCCAGCAGTGCCCCCGGGACAGGGAGCTATGAGCAGTTCTTC.